A selection of T cell receptor beta chains follows, all from one sample in a study of blood T cell repertoires in COVID-19. Method: immunoSEQ multiplex PCR; TCRdb's copy keeps in-frame clones and lacks some. This table has about 500,000 clones, around 90% appearing once. The material sequenced was PBMCs or T cells enriched from blood (not recorded which). Receptors originate from a woman aged 18-35 years who had recovered from COVID-19. CDR3s include the opening cysteine and the closing phenylalanine or tryptophan. The order of the fields is clone size, D gene, J gene, V gene, CDR3 protein, CDR3 DNA. A D gene is named only where the DNA matches it firmly. Part of the rows lack a size; the others show once, few, many or a class for expanded clones.

clone_size: few
d_call: NA
j_call: TRBJ2-1
v_call: TRBV5-1
cdr3_aa: CASSEIQGNEQFF
cdr3_nt: TGCGCCAGCTCCGAAATCCAGGGCAATGAGCAGTTCTTC

clone_size: NA
d_call: TRBD1
j_call: TRBJ1-5
v_call: TRBV28
cdr3_aa: CASSVRPLRGGQVNQPQHF
cdr3_nt: TGTGCCAGCAGCGTTAGGCCCCTTCGAGGGGGACAGGTAAATCAGCCCCAGCATTTT

clone_size: NA
d_call: TRBD2
j_call: TRBJ2-1
v_call: TRBV28
cdr3_aa: CASSLVSGSGARYNEQFF
cdr3_nt: TGTGCCAGCAGTTTGGTGTCTGGGAGCGGGGCGAGGTACAATGAGCAGTTCTTC

clone_size: NA
d_call: NA
j_call: TRBJ1-1
v_call: TRBV7-2
cdr3_aa: CASSLGQRNTEAFF
cdr3_nt: TGTGCCAGCAGCTTAGGACAGCGCAACACTGAAGCTTTCTTT

clone_size: NA
d_call: NA
j_call: TRBJ2-5
v_call: TRBV7-9
cdr3_aa: CASLTTKQETQYF
cdr3_nt: TGTGCCAGCCTTACAACGAAACAAGAGACCCAGTACTTC

clone_size: NA
d_call: NA
j_call: TRBJ2-1
v_call: TRBV12-3/TRBV12-4
cdr3_aa: CASSTPPGTEQFF
cdr3_nt: TGTGCCAGCAGTACTCCGCCGGGGACAGAGCAGTTCTTC

clone_size: NA
d_call: NA
j_call: TRBJ2-5
v_call: TRBV5-5
cdr3_aa: CASSLGAPQETQYF
cdr3_nt: TGTGCCAGCAGCTTAGGGGCCCCCCAAGAGACCCAGTACTTC

clone_size: NA
d_call: NA
j_call: TRBJ2-5
v_call: TRBV5-1
cdr3_aa: CASSLEVGVGYQETQYF
cdr3_nt: TGCGCCAGCAGCTTGGAGGTGGGAGTCGGTTACCAAGAGACCCAGTACTTC

clone_size: NA
d_call: TRBD1
j_call: TRBJ1-1
v_call: TRBV6-6
cdr3_aa: CATGGKAFF
cdr3_nt: TGTGCCACAGGGGGTAAAGCTTTCTTT

clone_size: NA
d_call: NA
j_call: TRBJ1-3
v_call: TRBV27
cdr3_aa: CASSLSGSAGNTIYF
cdr3_nt: TGTGCCAGCAGTTTGTCAGGTAGTGCTGGAAACACCATATATTTT

clone_size: NA
d_call: NA
j_call: TRBJ1-6
v_call: TRBV18
cdr3_aa: CASSTGDMDSPLHF
cdr3_nt: TGTGCCAGCTCAACGGGAGACATGGATTCACCCCTCCACTTT

clone_size: NA
d_call: NA
j_call: TRBJ1-3
v_call: TRBV20-1
cdr3_aa: CSASGEAGNTIYF
cdr3_nt: TGCAGTGCTAGTGGGGAGGCTGGAAACACCATATATTTT

clone_size: NA
d_call: NA
j_call: TRBJ2-3
v_call: TRBV27
cdr3_aa: CASSQGRVYMDTQYF
cdr3_nt: TGTGCCAGCAGCCAAGGCCGGGTTTACATGGATACGCAGTATTTT

clone_size: NA
d_call: TRBD1
j_call: TRBJ1-2
v_call: TRBV2
cdr3_aa: CARPQIPGGHGYTF
cdr3_nt: TGTGCCAGACCCCAAATCCCAGGGGGCCATGGCTACACCTTC

clone_size: NA
d_call: NA
j_call: TRBJ1-2
v_call: TRBV28
cdr3_aa: CASFPNRGGLGYTF
cdr3_nt: TGTGCCAGCTTCCCTAATAGGGGGGGTCTTGGCTACACCTTC

clone_size: NA
d_call: NA
j_call: TRBJ1-2
v_call: TRBV19
cdr3_aa: CASSMSPRGARGYTF
cdr3_nt: TGTGCCAGTAGTATGTCCCCTCGGGGGGCGCGTGGCTACACCTTC

clone_size: NA
d_call: TRBD2
j_call: TRBJ2-3
v_call: TRBV2
cdr3_aa: CASRRLAGITDTQYF
cdr3_nt: TGTGCCAGCAGGAGACTAGCGGGAATCACAGATACGCAGTATTTT

clone_size: NA
d_call: TRBD1
j_call: TRBJ1-1
v_call: TRBV30
cdr3_aa: CAWTPNRTGRDQAFF
cdr3_nt: TGTGCCTGGACCCCTAACCGGACAGGAAGGGACCAAGCTTTCTTT

clone_size: NA
d_call: NA
j_call: TRBJ2-3
v_call: TRBV19
cdr3_aa: CASTGASRGLKYF
cdr3_nt: TGTGCCAGTACGGGAGCCTCAAGGGGGCTGAAGTATTTT

clone_size: few
d_call: TRBD1
j_call: TRBJ2-7
v_call: TRBV23-1
cdr3_aa: CASASYRDRRSYEQYF
cdr3_nt: TGCGCCAGCGCCTCCTACCGGGACAGGAGGTCCTACGAGCAGTACTTC

clone_size: NA
d_call: NA
j_call: TRBJ1-6
v_call: TRBV30
cdr3_aa: CAGQTDYNSPLHF
cdr3_nt: TGTGCCGGGCAGACAGACTATAATTCACCCCTCCACTTT

clone_size: NA
d_call: TRBD1
j_call: TRBJ2-7
v_call: TRBV19
cdr3_aa: CAKPNRTGSYEQYF
cdr3_nt: TGTGCCAAACCGAACCGGACAGGGTCCTACGAGCAGTACTTC

clone_size: NA
d_call: NA
j_call: TRBJ1-3
v_call: TRBV5-1
cdr3_aa: CASSRDREGGNTIYF
cdr3_nt: TGCGCCAGCAGCCGCGACCGAGAGGGAGGAAACACCATATATTTT

clone_size: NA
d_call: NA
j_call: TRBJ2-5
v_call: TRBV7-2
cdr3_aa: CASSLVRGKETQYF
cdr3_nt: TGTGCCAGCAGCTTAGTCCGGGGGAAGGAGACCCAGTACTTC

clone_size: NA
d_call: NA
j_call: TRBJ2-3
v_call: TRBV19
cdr3_aa: CASSLGHTDTQYF
cdr3_nt: TGTGCCAGTAGTTTAGGACACACAGATACGCAGTATTTT

clone_size: NA
d_call: TRBD1
j_call: TRBJ1-5
v_call: TRBV4-1
cdr3_aa: CASSQETGDRVGPQHF
cdr3_nt: TGCGCCAGCAGCCAAGAAACAGGGGACCGGGTCGGGCCCCAGCATTTT

clone_size: NA
d_call: TRBD2
j_call: TRBJ2-1
v_call: TRBV7-2
cdr3_aa: CASSHGGTRVNEQFF
cdr3_nt: TGTGCCAGCAGCCACGGGGGGACCCGGGTCAATGAGCAGTTCTTC

clone_size: NA
d_call: NA
j_call: TRBJ2-1
v_call: TRBV28
cdr3_aa: CASKALSSYNEQFF
cdr3_nt: TGTGCCAGCAAAGCCCTGAGCTCCTACAATGAGCAGTTCTTC

clone_size: once
d_call: TRBD1
j_call: TRBJ2-7
v_call: TRBV4-2
cdr3_aa: CASSQGKQGAGRNEQYF
cdr3_nt: TGTGCCAGCAGCCAAGGAAAGCAGGGGGCAGGGCGAAACGAGCAGTACTTC

clone_size: NA
d_call: NA
j_call: TRBJ2-2
v_call: TRBV19
cdr3_aa: CASSIGQDTGELFF
cdr3_nt: TGTGCCAGTAGTATAGGACAGGACACCGGGGAGCTGTTTTTT

clone_size: NA
d_call: TRBD2
j_call: TRBJ2-1
v_call: TRBV29-1
cdr3_aa: CSVVGRGDNEQFF
cdr3_nt: TGCAGCGTTGTAGGACGGGGGGATAATGAGCAGTTCTTC

clone_size: NA
d_call: NA
j_call: TRBJ2-3
v_call: TRBV7-9
cdr3_aa: CASSLRGGGDTQYF
cdr3_nt: TGTGCCAGCAGCTTAAGGGGCGGTGGAGATACGCAGTATTTT

clone_size: once
d_call: TRBD1
j_call: TRBJ1-5
v_call: TRBV18
cdr3_aa: CASSPGTDHQPQHF
cdr3_nt: TGTGCCAGCTCACCAGGGACAGATCATCAGCCCCAGCATTTT

clone_size: NA
d_call: NA
j_call: TRBJ1-2
v_call: TRBV19
cdr3_aa: CASSSSLSYTF
cdr3_nt: TGTGCCAGTAGCTCCTCCCTTTCCTACACCTTC

clone_size: NA
d_call: NA
j_call: TRBJ1-5
v_call: TRBV2
cdr3_aa: CASKIGANQPQHF
cdr3_nt: TGTGCCAGCAAGATTGGGGCCAATCAGCCCCAGCATTTT

clone_size: NA
d_call: TRBD1
j_call: TRBJ2-2
v_call: TRBV15
cdr3_aa: CATSREGQETTGELFF
cdr3_nt: TGTGCCACCAGCAGAGAGGGACAGGAGACCACCGGGGAGCTGTTTTTT

clone_size: few
d_call: NA
j_call: TRBJ2-3
v_call: TRBV27
cdr3_aa: CATGGALRDTQYF
cdr3_nt: TGTGCCACCGGAGGTGCACTAAGAGATACGCAGTATTTT

clone_size: NA
d_call: NA
j_call: TRBJ1-6
v_call: TRBV6-5
cdr3_aa: CASSDNSPLHF
cdr3_nt: TGTGCCAGCAGCGATAATTCACCCCTCCACTTT

clone_size: NA
d_call: NA
j_call: TRBJ2-3
v_call: TRBV19
cdr3_aa: CASSRSIKDTQYF
cdr3_nt: TGTGCCAGTAGTCGTAGTATAAAAGATACGCAGTATTTT

clone_size: NA
d_call: NA
j_call: TRBJ2-7
v_call: TRBV27
cdr3_aa: CASSDRGYEQYF
cdr3_nt: TGTGCCAGCAGCGACAGAGGATACGAGCAGTACTTC

clone_size: NA
d_call: NA
j_call: TRBJ1-1
v_call: TRBV27
cdr3_aa: CASSLTGVFPMNTEAFF
cdr3_nt: TGTGCCAGCAGTCTGACAGGCGTATTTCCCATGAACACTGAAGCTTTCTTT

clone_size: few
d_call: TRBD1
j_call: TRBJ1-1
v_call: TRBV6-5
cdr3_aa: CASSPGTVFTEAFF
cdr3_nt: TGTGCCAGCAGCCCCGGGACAGTTTTCACTGAAGCTTTCTTT

clone_size: once
d_call: NA
j_call: TRBJ2-7
v_call: TRBV18
cdr3_aa: CASSSGQYEQYF
cdr3_nt: TGTGCCAGCTCATCTGGACAGTACGAGCAGTACTTC